The entry below gives a single TCR beta chain sequence along with its context. The data belong to a study of T-cell memory formation after mild COVID-19. TCRdb passed the 5' RACE reads through MiXCR, listing each CDR3 protein once. The sample has about 290,000 distinct CDR3 sequences; approximately 16% are singletons. The CDR3 spans 12 residues. In germline, CDR1 is DFQATT, CDR2 SNEGSKA (reference sequence). The germline V and J ends were trimmed by 3 bases and 6 bases, with 11 bases remaining between them. Source material: PBMCs or a T cell subset sorted from them (not recorded which). The receptor's source is a man aged 18 to 30 who had mild COVID-19 (a few samples of this study predate the infection). Cell type and time point are not known. The genes are TRBV20-1 and TRBJ1-1; weak D call: TRBD1 (5 bases). CDR3: CSARQGGAEAFF. The CDR3 bases are TGCAGTGCTAGGCAGGGCGGCGCTGAAGCTTTCTTT.